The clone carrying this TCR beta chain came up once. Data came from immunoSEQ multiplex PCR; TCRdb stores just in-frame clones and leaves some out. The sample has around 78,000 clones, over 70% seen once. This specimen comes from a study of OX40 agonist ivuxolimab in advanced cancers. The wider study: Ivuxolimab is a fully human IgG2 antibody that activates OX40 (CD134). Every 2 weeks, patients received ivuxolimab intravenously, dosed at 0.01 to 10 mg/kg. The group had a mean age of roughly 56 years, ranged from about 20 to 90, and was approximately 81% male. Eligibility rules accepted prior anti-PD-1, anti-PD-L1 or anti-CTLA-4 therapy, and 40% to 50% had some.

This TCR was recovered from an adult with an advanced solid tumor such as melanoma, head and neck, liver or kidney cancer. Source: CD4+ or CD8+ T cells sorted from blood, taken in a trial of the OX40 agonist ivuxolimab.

The CDR3 is CASSSREGELFF. CDR3 nucleotide sequence: TGTGCCAGCAGTTCCAGGGAAGGGGAGCTGTTTTTT. The gene calls are TRBV6-5 and TRBJ2-2; D may be TRBD1 (5 bases). This CDR3 spans 12 amino acids. V was pared by 4 bases and J by 8 bases, with 8 bases between. Per the germline V gene, CDR1 is MNHEY and CDR2 is SVGAGI.